This TCR beta chain was sequenced for a study of blood T cell repertoires in COVID-19. CDR1 MNHEY and CDR2 SVGAGI come from the germline V gene. V dropped 8 bases and J dropped 1 base, with 17 bases sitting between them. The CDR3 covers 15 residues. Generated by immunoSEQ multiplex PCR, the TCRdb table keeps only in-frame clones and is missing some. Altogether about 210,000 clones are present, 70% to 90% being singletons, with the ten largest covering over 2%. Sequencing input: peripheral blood. This sequence joins TRBV6-5 and TRBJ1-1, with D perhaps TRBD1 (6 bases). The TCR was taken from a woman between 65 and 79 years old with COVID-19, enrolled during active disease. CDR3 coding DNA: TGTGCCAGCGCTCCGGCCGGGACACCGAACACTGAAGCTTTCTTT. This gives the protein CASAPAGTPNTEAFF.